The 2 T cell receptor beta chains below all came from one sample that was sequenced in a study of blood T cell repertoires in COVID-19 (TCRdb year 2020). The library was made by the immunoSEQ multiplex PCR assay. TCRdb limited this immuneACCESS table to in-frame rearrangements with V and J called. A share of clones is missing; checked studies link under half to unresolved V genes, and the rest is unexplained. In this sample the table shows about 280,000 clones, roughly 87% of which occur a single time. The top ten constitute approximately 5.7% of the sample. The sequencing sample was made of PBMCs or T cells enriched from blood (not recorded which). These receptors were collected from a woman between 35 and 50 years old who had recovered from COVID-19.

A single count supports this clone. In DNA form, the CDR3 reads TGCGCCAGCAGCCAAGATCCCGACAGGGCCTTGAGAGAAAAACTGTTTTTT. It yields the protein CASSQDPDRALREKLFF. The chain recombines TRBV4-3 with TRBJ1-4, with 7 nucleotides matching TRBD1. Per germline, CDR1 LGHNA and CDR2 YSLEER. The CDR3 loop spans 17 amino acids. V was clipped by 0 bases and J by 8 bases; unmatched bases: 12.

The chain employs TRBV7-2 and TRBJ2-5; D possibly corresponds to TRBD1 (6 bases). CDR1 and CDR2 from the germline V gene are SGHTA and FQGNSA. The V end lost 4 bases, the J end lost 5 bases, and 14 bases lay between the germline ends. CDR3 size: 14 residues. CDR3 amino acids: CASSSRGQGETQYF. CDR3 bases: TGTGCCAGCAGCTCCCGGGGACAAGGGGAGACCCAGTACTTC.